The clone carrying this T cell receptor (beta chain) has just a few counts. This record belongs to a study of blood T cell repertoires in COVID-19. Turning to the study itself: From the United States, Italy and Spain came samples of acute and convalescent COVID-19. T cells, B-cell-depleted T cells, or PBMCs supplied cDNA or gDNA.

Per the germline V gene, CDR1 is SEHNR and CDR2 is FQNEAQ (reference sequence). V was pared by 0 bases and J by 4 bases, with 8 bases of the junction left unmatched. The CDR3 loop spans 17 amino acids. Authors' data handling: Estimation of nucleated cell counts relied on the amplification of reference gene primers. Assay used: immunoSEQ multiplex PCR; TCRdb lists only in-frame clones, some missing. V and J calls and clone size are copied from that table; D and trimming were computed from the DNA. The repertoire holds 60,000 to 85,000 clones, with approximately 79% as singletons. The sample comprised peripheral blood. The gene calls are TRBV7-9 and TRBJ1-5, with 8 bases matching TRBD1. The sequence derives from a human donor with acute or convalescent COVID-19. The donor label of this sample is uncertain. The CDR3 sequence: CASSLALGQGGNQPQHF. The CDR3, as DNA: TGTGCCAGCAGCTTAGCCCTAGGACAGGGAGGGAATCAGCCCCAGCATTTT. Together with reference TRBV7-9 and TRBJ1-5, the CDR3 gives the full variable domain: DTGVSQNPRHKITKRGQNVTFRCDPISEHNRLYWYRQTLGQGPEFLTYFQNEAQLEKSRLLSDRFSAERPKGSFSTLEIQRTEQGDSAMYLCASSLALGQGGNQPQHFGDGTRLSIL.